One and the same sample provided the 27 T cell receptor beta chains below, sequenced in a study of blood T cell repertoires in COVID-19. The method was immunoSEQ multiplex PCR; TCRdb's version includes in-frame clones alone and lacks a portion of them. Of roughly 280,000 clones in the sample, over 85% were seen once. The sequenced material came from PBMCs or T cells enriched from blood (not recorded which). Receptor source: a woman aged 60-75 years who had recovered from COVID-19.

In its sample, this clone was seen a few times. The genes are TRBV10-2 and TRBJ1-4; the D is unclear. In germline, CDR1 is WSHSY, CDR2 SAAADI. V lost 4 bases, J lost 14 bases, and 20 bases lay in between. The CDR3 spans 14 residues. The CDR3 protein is CASSAGLTAGWLFF. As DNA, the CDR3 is TGCGCCAGCAGTGCGGGCCTTACGGCGGGGTGGCTGTTTTTT.

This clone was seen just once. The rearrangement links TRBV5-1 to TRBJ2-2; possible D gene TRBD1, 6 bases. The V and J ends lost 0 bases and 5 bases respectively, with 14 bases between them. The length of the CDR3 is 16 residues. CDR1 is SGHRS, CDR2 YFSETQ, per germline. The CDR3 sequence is CASSLVGTPFTGELFF. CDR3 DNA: TGCGCCAGCAGCTTGGTAGGGACACCCTTTACCGGGGAGCTGTTTTTT.

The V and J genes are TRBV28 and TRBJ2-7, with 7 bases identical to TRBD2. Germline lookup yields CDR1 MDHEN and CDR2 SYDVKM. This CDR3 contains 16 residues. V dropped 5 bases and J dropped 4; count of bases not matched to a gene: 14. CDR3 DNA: TGTGCCAGCAGTCCTCCCTCAGGAAGGACTAGTTACGAGCAGTACTTC. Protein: CASSPPSGRTSYEQYF.

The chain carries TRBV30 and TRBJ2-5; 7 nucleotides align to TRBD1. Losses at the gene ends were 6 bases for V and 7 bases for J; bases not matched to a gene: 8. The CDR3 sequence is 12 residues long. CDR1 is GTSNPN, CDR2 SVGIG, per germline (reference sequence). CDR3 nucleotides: TGTGCCTGCGGGACAGCCCCAGGGACCCAGTACTTC. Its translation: CACGTAPGTQYF.

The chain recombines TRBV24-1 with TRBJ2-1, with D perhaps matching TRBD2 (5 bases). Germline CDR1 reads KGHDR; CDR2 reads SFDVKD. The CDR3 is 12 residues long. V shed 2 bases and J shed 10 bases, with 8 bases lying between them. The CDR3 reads CATSDSREEQFF. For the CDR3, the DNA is TGTGCCACCAGTGATTCAAGGGAGGAGCAGTTCTTC.

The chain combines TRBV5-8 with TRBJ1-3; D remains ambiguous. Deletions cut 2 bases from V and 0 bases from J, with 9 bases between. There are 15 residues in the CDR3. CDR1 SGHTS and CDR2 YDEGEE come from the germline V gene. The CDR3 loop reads CASSLGDYSGNTIYF. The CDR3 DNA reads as TGTGCCAGCAGCTTAGGAGATTACTCTGGAAACACCATATATTTT.

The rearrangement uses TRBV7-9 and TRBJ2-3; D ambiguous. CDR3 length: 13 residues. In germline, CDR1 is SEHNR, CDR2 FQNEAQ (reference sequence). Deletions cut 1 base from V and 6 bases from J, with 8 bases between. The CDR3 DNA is TGTGCCAGCAGCTTAGGAGTCGGTGATACGCAGTATTTT. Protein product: CASSLGVGDTQYF.

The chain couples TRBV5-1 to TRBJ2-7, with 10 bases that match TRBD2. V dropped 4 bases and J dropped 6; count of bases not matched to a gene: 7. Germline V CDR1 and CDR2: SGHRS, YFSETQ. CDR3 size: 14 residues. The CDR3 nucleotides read TGCGCCAGCAGCCTAGGGCTAGCGGGAGTCGAGCAGTACTTC. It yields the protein CASSLGLAGVEQYF.

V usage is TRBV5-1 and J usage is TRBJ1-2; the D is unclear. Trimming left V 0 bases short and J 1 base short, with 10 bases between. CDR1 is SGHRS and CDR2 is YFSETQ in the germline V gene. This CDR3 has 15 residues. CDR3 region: CASSLGATINYGYTF. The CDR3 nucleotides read TGCGCCAGCAGCTTGGGGGCGACGATTAACTATGGCTACACCTTC.

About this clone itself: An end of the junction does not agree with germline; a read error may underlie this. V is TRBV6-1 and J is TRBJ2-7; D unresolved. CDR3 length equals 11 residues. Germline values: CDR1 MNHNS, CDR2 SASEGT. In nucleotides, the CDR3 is TGTGCCAGCAGTGAAGTACTCCAAAAGAACTTC. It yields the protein CASSEVLQKNF.

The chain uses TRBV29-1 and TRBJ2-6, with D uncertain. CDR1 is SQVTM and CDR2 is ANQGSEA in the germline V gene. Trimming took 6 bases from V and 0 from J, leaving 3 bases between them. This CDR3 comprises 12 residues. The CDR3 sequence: CSVNSGANVLTF. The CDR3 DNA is TGCAGCGTCAACTCTGGGGCCAACGTCCTGACTTTC.

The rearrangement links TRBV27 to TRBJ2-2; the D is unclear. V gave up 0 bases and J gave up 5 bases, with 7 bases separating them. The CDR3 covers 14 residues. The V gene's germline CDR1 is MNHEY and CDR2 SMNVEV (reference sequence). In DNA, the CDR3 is TGTGCCAGCAGTTTATCAGCATCTACCGGGGAGCTGTTTTTT. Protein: CASSLSASTGELFF.

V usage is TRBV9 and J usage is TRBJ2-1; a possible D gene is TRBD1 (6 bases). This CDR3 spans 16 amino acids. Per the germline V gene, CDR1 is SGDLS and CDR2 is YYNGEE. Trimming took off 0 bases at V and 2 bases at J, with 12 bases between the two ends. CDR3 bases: TGTGCCAGCAGCGTAGAGGGGGTCCTGACCTACAATGAGCAGTTCTTC. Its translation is CASSVEGVLTYNEQFF.

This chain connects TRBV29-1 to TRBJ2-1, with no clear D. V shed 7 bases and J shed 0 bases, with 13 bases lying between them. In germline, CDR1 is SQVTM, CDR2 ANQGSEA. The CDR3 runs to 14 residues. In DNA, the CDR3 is TGCAGCGCTTACCACAGAAGCTCCTACAATGAGCAGTTCTTC. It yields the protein CSAYHRSSYNEQFF.

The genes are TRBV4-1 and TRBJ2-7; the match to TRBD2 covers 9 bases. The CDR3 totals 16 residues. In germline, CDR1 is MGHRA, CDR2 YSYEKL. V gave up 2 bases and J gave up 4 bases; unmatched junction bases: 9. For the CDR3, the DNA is TGCGCCAGCAGCCAAAGCCCAGCGGGGGGCCTGTACGAGCAGTACTTC. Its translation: CASSQSPAGGLYEQYF.

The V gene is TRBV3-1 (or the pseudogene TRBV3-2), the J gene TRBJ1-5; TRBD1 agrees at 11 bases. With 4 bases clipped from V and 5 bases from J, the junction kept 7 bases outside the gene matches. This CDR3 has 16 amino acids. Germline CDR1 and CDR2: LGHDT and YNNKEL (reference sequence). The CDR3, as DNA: TGTGCCAGCAGCCCCGATCCGGGACAGGGGGATCAGCCCCAGCATTTT. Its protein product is CASSPDPGQGDQPQHF.

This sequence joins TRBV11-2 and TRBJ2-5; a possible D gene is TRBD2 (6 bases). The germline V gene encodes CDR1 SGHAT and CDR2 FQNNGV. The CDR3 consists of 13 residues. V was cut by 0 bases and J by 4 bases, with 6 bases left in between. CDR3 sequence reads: CASSLEGGETQYF. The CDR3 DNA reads TGTGCCAGCAGCTTAGAGGGGGGAGAGACCCAGTACTTC.

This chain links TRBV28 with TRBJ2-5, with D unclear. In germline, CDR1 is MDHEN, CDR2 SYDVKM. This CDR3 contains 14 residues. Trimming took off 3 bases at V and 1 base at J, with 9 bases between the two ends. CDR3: CASSLAQIQETQYF. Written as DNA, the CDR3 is TGTGCCAGCAGTTTGGCACAGATCCAAGAGACCCAGTACTTC. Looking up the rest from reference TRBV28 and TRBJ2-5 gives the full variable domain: DVKVTQSSRYLVKRTGEKVFLECVQDMDHENMFWYRQDPGLGLRLIYFSYDVKMKEKGDIPEGYSVSREKKERFSLILESASTNQTSMYLCASSLAQIQETQYFGPGTRLLVL.

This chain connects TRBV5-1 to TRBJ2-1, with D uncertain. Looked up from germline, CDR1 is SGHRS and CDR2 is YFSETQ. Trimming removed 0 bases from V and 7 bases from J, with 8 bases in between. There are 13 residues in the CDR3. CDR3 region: CASSLATSNEQFF. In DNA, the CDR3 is TGCGCCAGCAGCTTGGCCACTTCGAATGAGCAGTTCTTC.

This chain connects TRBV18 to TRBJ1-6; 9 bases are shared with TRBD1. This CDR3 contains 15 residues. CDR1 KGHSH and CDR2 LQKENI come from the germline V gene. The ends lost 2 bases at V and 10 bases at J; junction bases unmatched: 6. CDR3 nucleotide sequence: TGTGCCAGCTCACCAACGGGACAGGGTTTATCACCCCTCCACTTT. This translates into CASSPTGQGLSPLHF. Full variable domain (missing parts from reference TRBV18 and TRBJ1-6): NAGVMQNPRHLVRRRGQEARLRCSPMKGHSHVYWYRQLPEEGLKFMVYLQKENIIDESGMPKERFSAEFPKEGPSILRIQQVVRGDSAAYFCASSPTGQGLSPLHFGNGTRLTVT.

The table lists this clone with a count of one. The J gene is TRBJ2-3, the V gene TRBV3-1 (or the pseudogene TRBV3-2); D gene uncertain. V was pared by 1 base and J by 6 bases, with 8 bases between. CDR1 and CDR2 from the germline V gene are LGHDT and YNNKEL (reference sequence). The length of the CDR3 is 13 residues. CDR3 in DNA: TGTGCCAGCAGCCAAGTTGGGCTGGATACGCAGTATTTT. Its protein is CASSQVGLDTQYF.

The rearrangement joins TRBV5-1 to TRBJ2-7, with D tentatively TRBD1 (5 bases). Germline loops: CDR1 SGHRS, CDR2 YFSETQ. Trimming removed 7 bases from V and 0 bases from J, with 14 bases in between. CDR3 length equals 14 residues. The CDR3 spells CASRPTGNSYEQYF. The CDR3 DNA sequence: TGCGCCAGCCGCCCTACAGGTAACTCCTACGAGCAGTACTTC.

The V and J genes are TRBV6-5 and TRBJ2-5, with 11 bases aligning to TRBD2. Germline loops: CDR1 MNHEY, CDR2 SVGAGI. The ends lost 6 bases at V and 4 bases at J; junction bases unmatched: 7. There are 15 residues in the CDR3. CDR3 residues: CASRQGLAGSETQYF. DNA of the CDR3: TGTGCCAGCAGGCAAGGACTAGCGGGTTCAGAGACCCAGTACTTC.

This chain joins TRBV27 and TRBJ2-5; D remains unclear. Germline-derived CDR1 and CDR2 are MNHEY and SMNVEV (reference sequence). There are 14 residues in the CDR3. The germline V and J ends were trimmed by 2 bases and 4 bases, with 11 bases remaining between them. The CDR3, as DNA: TGTGCCAGCAGTTTACTACGTCACCTAGAGACCCAGTACTTC. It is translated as CASSLLRHLETQYF.

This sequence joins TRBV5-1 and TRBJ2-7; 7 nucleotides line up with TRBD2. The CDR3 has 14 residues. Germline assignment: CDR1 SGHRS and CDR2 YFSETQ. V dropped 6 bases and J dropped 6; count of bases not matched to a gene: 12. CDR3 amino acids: CASNDPSGGGEQYF. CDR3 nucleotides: TGCGCCAGCAACGATCCATCGGGGGGAGGCGAGCAGTACTTC.

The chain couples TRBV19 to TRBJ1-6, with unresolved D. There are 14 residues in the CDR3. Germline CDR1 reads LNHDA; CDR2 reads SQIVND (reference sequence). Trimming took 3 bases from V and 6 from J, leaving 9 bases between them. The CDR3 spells CASSIGQINSPLHF. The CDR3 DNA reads TGTGCCAGTAGTATTGGGCAGATTAATTCACCCCTCCACTTT. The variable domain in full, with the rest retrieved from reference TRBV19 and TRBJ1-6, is DGGITQSPKYLFRKEGQNVTLSCEQNLNHDAMYWYRQDPGQGLRLIYYSQIVNDFQKGDIAEGYSVSREKKESFPLTVTSAQKNPTAFYLCASSIGQINSPLHFGNGTRLTVT.

CDR3 coding DNA: TGCAGTGCTAGTCAGGGCTCCTACGAGCAGTACTTC. This codes for CSASQGSYEQYF. The chain has TRBV20-1 and TRBJ2-7; the D gene is possibly TRBD1 (5 bases). Per the germline V gene, CDR1 is DFQATT and CDR2 is SNEGSKA (reference sequence). Trimming took 3 bases from V and 0 from J, leaving 6 bases between them. This CDR3 comprises 12 residues.